One and the same sample provided the 2 T cell receptor beta chains below, sequenced in a study of cytomegalovirus exposure and HLA in healthy donors. The method was immunoSEQ multiplex PCR; TCRdb's version includes in-frame clones alone and lacks a portion of them. Among 150,000 or so clones listed, 86% were seen once. The specimen sequenced was PBMCs. The receptors were sampled from a man in his late teens or twenties in good health and CMV-seropositive.

The gene calls are TRBV11-2 and TRBJ1-2; D call uncertain. Deletions cut 5 bases from V and 2 bases from J, with 18 bases between. This CDR3 comprises 16 residues. Germline CDR1 is SGHAT and CDR2 is FQNNGV. The CDR3 protein is CASSAPQGRENYGYTF. CDR3 DNA sequence: TGTGCCAGCAGCGCCCCCCAAGGGAGGGAGAACTATGGCTACACCTTC.

This chain links TRBV6-5 with TRBJ2-7; 14 bases are shared with TRBD2. Germline V lookup: CDR1 MNHEY, CDR2 SVGAGI. CDR3 length: 16 residues. V was pared by 2 bases and J by 8 bases, with 8 bases of the junction left unmatched. CDR3 residues: CASSYLPTSGRAQQYF. CDR3 in DNA: TGTGCCAGCAGTTACCTCCCGACTAGCGGGAGGGCCCAGCAGTACTTC.